This entry lists 26 T cell receptor beta chains sequenced from one sample in a study of blood T cell repertoires in COVID-19 (TCRdb year 2020). Receptors were amplified or captured by the immunoSEQ multiplex PCR assay. TCRdb stores this immuneACCESS table with in-frame sequences only. Part of the clones is absent; in the studies checked, under half of the shortfall reflects unresolved V genes, and no reason is known for the rest. The sample table shows roughly 80,000 clones, and approximately 85% are seen once. The top ten clonotypes cover 27% of the sample. Material: peripheral blood. The source is a human donor in a cohort sampled during active COVID-19.

The chain recombines TRBV19 with TRBJ2-3; D is perhaps TRBD1 (5 bases). The germline V and J ends were trimmed by 9 bases and 0 bases, with 13 bases remaining between them. The CDR3 covers 14 residues. Germline values: CDR1 LNHDA, CDR2 SQIVND (reference sequence). The CDR3, as DNA: TGTGCCAGCAATGACAGACCTAGCACAGATACGCAGTATTTT. It translates to CASNDRPSTDTQYF.

The chain has TRBV5-1 and TRBJ1-6, with TRBD1 matching over 9 bases. Germline CDR1 is SGHRS and CDR2 is YFSETQ. The CDR3 contains 18 residues. Unmatched junction bases numbered 11, after V lost 4 bases and J lost 3 bases. The CDR3 bases are TGCGCCAGCAGCCAAAACCCCCCGGGACAGGGCTATAATTCACCCCTCCACTTT. Amino acid sequence: CASSQNPPGQGYNSPLHF.

Details on this clone: The junction departs from germline at one end; a sequencing error may be responsible. The gene calls are TRBV7-7 and TRBJ1-4, with D tentatively TRBD1 (5 bases). Germline V CDR1 and CDR2: SSHAT, FNYEAQ (reference sequence). CDR3 size: 19 residues. The DNA for the CDR3 is TGTGCTAGCAGCTTAGACCCCATTAACGGTCTGGGGCCCAATGAAAAACTGTTTTTT. It specifies CASSLDPINGLGPNEKLFF.

In its sample, this clone was seen once. This chain uses TRBV5-5 with TRBJ1-1; the D is unclear. CDR3 length equals 14 residues. Trimming removed 4 bases at V and 4 bases at J, with 14 bases between. Germline CDR1 and CDR2: SGHKS and YYEKEE (reference sequence). The CDR3: CASSPYFTRTEAFF. The CDR3, as DNA: TGTGCCAGCAGCCCCTACTTCACCCGCACTGAAGCTTTCTTT.

V is TRBV7-8 and J is TRBJ1-1; 12 bases match TRBD1. This CDR3 has 16 amino acids. Trimming took 4 bases from V and 5 from J; bases not matched to a gene: 8. Germline V gene data show CDR1 as SGHVS and CDR2 as FQNEAQ. The CDR3 loop is CASSSPGQGAGTEAFF. The DNA for the CDR3 is TGTGCCAGCAGCTCCCCGGGACAGGGGGCCGGAACTGAAGCTTTCTTT.

Regarding this clone: This sequence may be a read error, since a much larger clone differs from it by one base. Other nucleotide sequences in the sample specify the same CDR3. The genes are TRBV9 and TRBJ1-1, with 7 positions matching TRBD1. Trimming removed 4 bases from V and 5 bases from J; junction bases left unmatched: 8. The CDR3 is 14 amino acids. Germline V lookup: CDR1 SGDLS, CDR2 YYNGEE. DNA for the CDR3: TGTGCCAGCAGCATCGGGACAGTAAATACTGAAGCTTTCTTT. Encoded protein: CASSIGTVNTEAFF.

This clone was seen only a few times. J is TRBJ1-5 and V is TRBV2, with D maybe TRBD1 (6 bases). Between the trimmed V and J ends, which lost 7 bases and 1 base, there was a span of 11 bases. The CDR3 is 14 residues long. Looked up from germline, CDR1 is SNHLY and CDR2 is FYNNEI. The CDR3: CASNNQGSNQPQHF. The CDR3 DNA follows: TGTGCCAGCAATAACCAGGGGAGCAATCAGCCCCAGCATTTT.

The gene calls are TRBV24-1 and TRBJ2-2; 10 nucleotides align to TRBD2. V shed 2 bases, J shed 5 bases, and the junction held 4 bases outside the gene matches. This CDR3 region has 16 residues. The V gene's germline CDR1 is KGHDR and CDR2 SFDVKD. The CDR3 reads CATSDSLAGVTGELFF. CDR3 in DNA: TGTGCCACCAGTGATTCTCTAGCGGGGGTGACCGGGGAGCTGTTTTTT.

This chain joins TRBV9 and TRBJ1-1, with a tentative D call TRBD1 (6 bases). The germline CDR1 and CDR2 sequences are SGDLS and YYNGEE. With 0 bases removed from V and 0 bases from J, the gap between germline ends came to 15 bases. CDR3 length equals 17 residues. The DNA for the CDR3 is TGTGCCAGCAGCGTAGTAGAGGGGGTAAGCATGAACACTGAAGCTTTCTTT. This encodes CASSVVEGVSMNTEAFF.

The chain uses TRBV7-3 and TRBJ2-6, with TRBD1 identical over 9 bases. V was pared by 1 base and J by 3 bases, with 7 bases of the junction left unmatched. Germline V gene lookup returns CDR1 SGHTA and CDR2 FQGTGA. CDR3 length: 18 amino acids. CDR3 protein: CASSLRGTGRLGANVLTF. CDR3 sequence (DNA): TGTGCCAGCAGCTTAAGAGGGACAGGGAGGCTTGGGGCCAACGTCCTGACTTTC.

The genes are TRBV3-1 (or the pseudogene TRBV3-2) and TRBJ1-5, with 9 positions matching TRBD1. J was trimmed by 6 bases and V by 3 bases; bases with no gene match: 6. This CDR3 comprises 15 residues. CDR1 is LGHDT and CDR2 is YNNKEL in the germline V gene (reference sequence). The CDR3 nucleotides are TGTGCCAGCAGCCAGCTAACAGGGGGCGGTCAGCCCCAGCATTTT. Its translation: CASSQLTGGGQPQHF.

This chain connects TRBV7-3 to TRBJ2-7; D not certain. Trimming stripped 1 base from V and 3 bases from J, with 13 bases between. Germline lookup yields CDR1 SGHTA and CDR2 FQGTGA. This CDR3 is 15 amino acids long. This CDR3 is CASSLSPTLIYEQYF. The DNA for the CDR3 is TGTGCCAGCAGCTTAAGCCCGACACTGATCTACGAGCAGTACTTC.

This clone showed up just a few times. CDR3 amino acids: CASLRDRGHNEQFF. The CDR3 region has the DNA TGTGCCAGCCTCCGGGACAGGGGCCACAATGAGCAGTTCTTC. This chain connects TRBV6-5 to TRBJ2-1, with TRBD1 matching over 10 bases. The V gene's germline CDR1 is MNHEY and CDR2 SVGAGI. The CDR3 sequence is 14 residues long. V gave up 8 bases and J gave up 5 bases; unmatched junction bases: 6.

The chain recombines TRBV7-9 with TRBJ1-6; perhaps TRBD1 as D (6 bases). Germline CDR1 reads SEHNR; CDR2 reads FQNEAQ (reference sequence). This CDR3 contains 13 residues. V lost 5 bases and J lost 8, with 10 bases in between. The CDR3 here is CASSAHRDSPLHF. The CDR3 nucleotides read TGTGCCAGCAGCGCCCACAGGGATTCACCCCTCCACTTT. Full variable domain (rest looked up from reference TRBV7-9 and TRBJ1-6): DTGVSQNPRHKITKRGQNVTFRCDPISEHNRLYWYRQTLGQGPEFLTYFQNEAQLEKSRLLSDRFSAERPKGSFSTLEIQRTEQGDSAMYLCASSAHRDSPLHFGNGTRLTVT.

The rearrangement joins TRBV23-1 to TRBJ2-7; TRBD1 agrees at 11 bases. TRBV23-1 belongs to the ORF category, with a function that is uncertain. V lost 4 bases to trimming and J lost 4 bases; unmatched junction nucleotides: 12. The CDR3 totals 17 residues. CDR3 in amino acids: CASSLTFPGTGGYEQYF. CDR3 DNA sequence: TGCGCCAGCAGTCTGACCTTCCCAGGGACAGGGGGATACGAGCAGTACTTC.

This chain connects TRBV12-3 or TRBV12-4 to TRBJ1-3, with D hard to call. Trimming left V 5 bases short and J 3 bases short, with 8 bases between. CDR3 size: 13 residues. CDR3 DNA sequence: TGTGCCAGCAGTGGTCCAGGTGGAAACACCATATATTTT. It codes for CASSGPGGNTIYF.

The CDR3 DNA reads TGTGCCAGCAGTCGTAGTACAGGGGACTATGGCTACACCTTC. Translated: CASSRSTGDYGYTF. The rearrangement uses TRBV2 and TRBJ1-2; TRBD1 matches 7 bases. Germline CDR1 and CDR2: SNHLY and FYNNEI. V dropped 5 bases and J dropped 3; count of bases not matched to a gene: 6. This CDR3 is 14 amino acids long. The variable domain in full, completed from reference TRBV2 and TRBJ1-2, reads EPEVTQTPSHQVTQMGQEVILRCVPISNHLYFYWYRQILGQKVEFLVSFYNNEISEKSEIFDDQFSVERPDGSNFTLKIRSTKLEDSAMYFCASSRSTGDYGYTFGSGTRLTVV.

V and J are TRBV19 and TRBJ2-3; 12 bases agree with TRBD2. With V trimmed by 2 bases and J by 4 bases, 1 base remained unmatched. Looked up from germline, CDR1 is LNHDA and CDR2 is SQIVND (reference sequence). CDR3 size: 15 residues. The CDR3 DNA reads as TGTGCCAGTAGTATAAGGACTAGCGGGGCAGATACGCAGTATTTT. Translating gives CASSIRTSGADTQYF.

The rearrangement uses TRBV18 and TRBJ1-2, with D maybe TRBD1 (6 bases). This CDR3 has 16 amino acids. Between the trimmed V and J ends, which lost 5 bases and 4 bases, there was a span of 20 bases. Germline CDR1 and CDR2: KGHSH and LQKENI. In nucleotides, the CDR3 is TGTGCCAGCTCAGAAACCCAGACACAGGGATTCTATGGCTACACCTTC. Translated: CASSETQTQGFYGYTF. The full variable domain, its missing parts supplied by reference TRBV18 and TRBJ1-2, is NAGVMQNPRHLVRRRGQEARLRCSPMKGHSHVYWYRQLPEEGLKFMVYLQKENIIDESGMPKERFSAEFPKEGPSILRIQQVVRGDSAAYFCASSETQTQGFYGYTFGSGTRLTVV.

This clone appeared a single time. The chain carries TRBV15 and TRBJ2-5; unclear D gene. Trimming stripped 1 base from V and 1 base from J, with 4 bases between. This CDR3 spans 13 amino acids. Germline V gene sequence: CDR1 LNHNV, CDR2 YYDKDF (reference sequence). The CDR3 coding sequence is TGTGCCACCAGCAGAGGGGCCCAAGAGACCCAGTACTTC. This encodes CATSRGAQETQYF.

For the CDR3, the DNA is TGCGCCAGCAGGGGGGGGGACGTCACCGGGGAGCTGTTTTTT. This encodes CASRGGDVTGELFF. This sequence joins TRBV10-2 and TRBJ2-2; TRBD2 matches 7 bases. Germline assignment: CDR1 WSHSY and CDR2 SAAADI. The CDR3 extends over 14 amino acids. The ends lost 6 bases at V and 4 bases at J; junction bases unmatched: 5.

The genes are TRBV6-6 and TRBJ1-3; 7 bases are a match to TRBD1. The V and J ends lost 2 bases and 4 bases, in that order; junction bases with no gene match: 2. This CDR3 has 14 amino acids. Germline V gene sequence: CDR1 MNHNY, CDR2 SVGAGI (reference sequence). CDR3 in amino acids: CASSYPGQGNTIYF. The CDR3 coding sequence is TGTGCCAGCAGTTACCCGGGACAGGGAAACACCATATATTTT.

This clone was seen ten or more times. V and J are TRBV6-5 and TRBJ2-7, with D unresolved. Trimming removed 0 bases from V and 6 bases from J, with 9 bases in between. This CDR3 comprises 13 residues. Germline CDR1 and CDR2: MNHEY and SVGAGI. The CDR3 reads CASSYSLTAEQYF. The CDR3 region has the DNA TGTGCCAGCAGTTACTCGTTAACAGCCGAGCAGTACTTC.

This clone was observed once. The chain links TRBV24-1 to TRBJ2-2; TRBD2 aligns across 12 bases. Looked up from germline, CDR1 is KGHDR and CDR2 is SFDVKD. The CDR3 is 17 amino acids. V shed 4 bases and J 4 bases; nucleotides not matched to a gene: 6. The CDR3 is CATSDPTSGGTTGELFF. The DNA of the CDR3 is TGTGCCACCAGTGACCCTACTAGCGGGGGGACCACCGGGGAGCTGTTTTTT.

This clone was counted between two and nine times. This rearrangement joins TRBV7-8 to TRBJ1-2; 7 bases match TRBD1. Germline CDR1 and CDR2: SGHVS and FQNEAQ. V dropped 3 bases and J dropped 7; count of bases not matched to a gene: 8. CDR3 size: 14 residues. CDR3 bases: TGTGCCAGCAGCTTTACGACAGGGAGTAGTGGCTACACCTTC. This codes for CASSFTTGSSGYTF.

DNA for the CDR3: TGTGCCAGCAGTCCCGGGAGGGGAGGGGACATTCAGTACTTC. As protein: CASSPGRGGDIQYF. V and J are TRBV6-6 and TRBJ2-4; 8 bases are shared with TRBD2. The CDR3 has 14 residues. J gave up 8 bases and V 5 bases, and 8 bases lay outside the gene matches. Germline values: CDR1 MNHNY, CDR2 SVGAGI (reference sequence).